Reported below is one TCR beta chain. Its antigen is still unknown. The CDR3 length is 13 residues. CDR1 MGHRA and CDR2 YSYEKL come from the germline V gene. Trimming took off 0 bases at V and 4 bases at J, with 7 bases between the two ends. Some clones are missing from TCRdb's copy, which holds only in-frame ones; the method was immunoSEQ multiplex PCR. The table has approximately 82,000 clones, around 92% seen once. The sample belongs to a study of cytomegalovirus exposure and HLA in healthy donors. Whole-study findings and limits: Many donors carried some public TCRs, although rarity characterized most TCR sequences. There were a few CMV-associated chains whose specificity for CMV antigens was confirmed in vitro. The classifier was said to identify cytomegalovirus status with high specificity and sensitivity. Associated with cytomegalovirus, according to the listing, were approximately 160 TCR beta chains.

This clonotype was sampled from a man aged 18 to 30 in good health and CMV-seronegative. The chain employs TRBV4-1 and TRBJ2-7; D is possibly TRBD1 (5 bases). The source material was PBMCs. The CDR3 DNA follows: TGCGCCAGCAGCCAAGATAAGGGGTACGAGCAGTACTTC. This encodes CASSQDKGYEQYF.